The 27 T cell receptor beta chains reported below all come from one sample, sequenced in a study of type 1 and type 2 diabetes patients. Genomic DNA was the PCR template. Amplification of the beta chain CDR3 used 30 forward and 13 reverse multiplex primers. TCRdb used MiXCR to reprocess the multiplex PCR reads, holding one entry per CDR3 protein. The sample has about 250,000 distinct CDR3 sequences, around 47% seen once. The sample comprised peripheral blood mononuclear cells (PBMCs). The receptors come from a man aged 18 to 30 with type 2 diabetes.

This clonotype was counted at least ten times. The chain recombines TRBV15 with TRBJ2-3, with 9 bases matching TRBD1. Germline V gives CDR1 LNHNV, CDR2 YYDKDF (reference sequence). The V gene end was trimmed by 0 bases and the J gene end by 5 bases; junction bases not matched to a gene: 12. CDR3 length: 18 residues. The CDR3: CATSRDNGGTGHGDTQYF. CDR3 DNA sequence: TGTGCCACCAGCAGAGATAATGGAGGGACAGGGCATGGAGATACGCAGTATTTT.

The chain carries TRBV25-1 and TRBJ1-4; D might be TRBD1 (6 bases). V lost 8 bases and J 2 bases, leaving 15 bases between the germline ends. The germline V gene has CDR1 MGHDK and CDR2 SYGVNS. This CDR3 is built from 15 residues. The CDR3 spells CASGLAGATNEKLFF. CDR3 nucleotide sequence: TGTGCCAGCGGACTCGCGGGGGCGACTAATGAAAAACTGTTTTTT.

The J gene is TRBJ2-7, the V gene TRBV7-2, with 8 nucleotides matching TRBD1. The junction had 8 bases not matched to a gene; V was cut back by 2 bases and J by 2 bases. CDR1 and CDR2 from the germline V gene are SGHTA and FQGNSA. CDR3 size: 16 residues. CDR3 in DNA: TGTGCCAGCAGCTTATTCCCCGGGACAGGCACCTACGAGCAGTACTTC. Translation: CASSLFPGTGTYEQYF.

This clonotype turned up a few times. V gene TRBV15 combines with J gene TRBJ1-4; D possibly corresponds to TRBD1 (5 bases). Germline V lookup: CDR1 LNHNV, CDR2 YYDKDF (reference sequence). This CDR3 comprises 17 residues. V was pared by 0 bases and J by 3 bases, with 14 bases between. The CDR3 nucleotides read TGTGCCACCAGCAGAGATTGGCCGGGACGCCCTAATGAAAAACTGTTTTTT. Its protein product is CATSRDWPGRPNEKLFF.

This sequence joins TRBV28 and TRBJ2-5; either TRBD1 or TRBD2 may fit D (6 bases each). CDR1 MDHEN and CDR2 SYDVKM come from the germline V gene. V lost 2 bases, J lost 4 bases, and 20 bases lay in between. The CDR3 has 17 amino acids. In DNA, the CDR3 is TGTGCCAGCAGTTTAGATTCCGGAGGGGGAATAAGAGAGACCCAGTACTTC. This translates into CASSLDSGGGIRETQYF.

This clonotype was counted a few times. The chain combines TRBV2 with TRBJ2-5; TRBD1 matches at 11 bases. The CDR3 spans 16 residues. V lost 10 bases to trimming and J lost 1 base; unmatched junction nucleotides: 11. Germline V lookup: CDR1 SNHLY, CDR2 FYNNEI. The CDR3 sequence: CATRRGTGGFQETQYF. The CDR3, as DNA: TGTGCCACACGGCGAGGGACAGGGGGATTCCAAGAGACCCAGTACTTC.

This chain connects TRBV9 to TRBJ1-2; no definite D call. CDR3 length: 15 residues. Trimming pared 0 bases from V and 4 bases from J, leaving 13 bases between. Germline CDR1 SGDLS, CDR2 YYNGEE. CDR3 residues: CASSVDPTAFYGYTF. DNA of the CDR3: TGTGCCAGCAGCGTAGACCCCACAGCCTTCTATGGCTACACCTTC.

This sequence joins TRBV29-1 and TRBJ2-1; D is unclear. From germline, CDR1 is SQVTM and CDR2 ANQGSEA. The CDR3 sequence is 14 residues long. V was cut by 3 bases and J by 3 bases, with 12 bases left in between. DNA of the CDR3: TGCAGCGTTGATCGTGGGATTCGCTACAATGAGCAGTTCTTC. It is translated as CSVDRGIRYNEQFF.

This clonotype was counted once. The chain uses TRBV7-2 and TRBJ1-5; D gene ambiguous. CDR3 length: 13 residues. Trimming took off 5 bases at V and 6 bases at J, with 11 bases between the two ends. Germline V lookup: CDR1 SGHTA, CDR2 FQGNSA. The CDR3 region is CASSPQSIQPQHF. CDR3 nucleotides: TGTGCCAGCAGCCCCCAGTCTATTCAGCCCCAGCATTTT.

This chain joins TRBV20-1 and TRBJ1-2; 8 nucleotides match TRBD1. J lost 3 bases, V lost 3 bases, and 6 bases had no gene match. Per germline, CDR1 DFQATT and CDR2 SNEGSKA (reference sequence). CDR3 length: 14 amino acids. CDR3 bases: TGCAGTGCTAGCCTTCGGACAGGGTACTATGGCTACACCTTC. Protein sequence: CSASLRTGYYGYTF.

As DNA, the CDR3 is TGTGCCAGCAACTCAGAAGTCCAAGAGACCCAGTACTTC. Protein sequence: CASNSEVQETQYF. The V gene is TRBV12-3 or TRBV12-4, the J gene TRBJ2-5; no definite D call. This CDR3 region has 13 residues. Trimming shortened V by 7 bases and J by 1 base, and 10 bases separated the two germline ends.

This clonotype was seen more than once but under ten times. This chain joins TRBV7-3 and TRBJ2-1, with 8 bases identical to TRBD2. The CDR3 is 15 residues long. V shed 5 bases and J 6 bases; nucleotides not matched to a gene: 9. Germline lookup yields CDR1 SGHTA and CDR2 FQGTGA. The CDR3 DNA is TGTGCCAGCAGCCCCGGCCTAGCGGGCCTCAATGAGCAGTTCTTC. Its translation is CASSPGLAGLNEQFF.

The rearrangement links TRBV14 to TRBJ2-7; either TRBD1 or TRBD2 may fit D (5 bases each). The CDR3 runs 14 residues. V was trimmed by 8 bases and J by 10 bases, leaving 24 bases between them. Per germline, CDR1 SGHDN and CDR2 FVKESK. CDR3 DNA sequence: TGTGCCAGCCGGCTATCCGGGACCACCTTGGAACAGTACTTC. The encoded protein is CASRLSGTTLEQYF.

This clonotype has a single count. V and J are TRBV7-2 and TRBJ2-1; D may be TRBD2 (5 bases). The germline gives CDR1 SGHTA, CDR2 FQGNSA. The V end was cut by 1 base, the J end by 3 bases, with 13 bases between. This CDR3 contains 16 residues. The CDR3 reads CASSLGWTPNYNEQFF. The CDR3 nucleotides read TGTGCCAGCAGCTTAGGATGGACTCCGAACTACAATGAGCAGTTCTTC.

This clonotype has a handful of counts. The CDR3 nucleotides are TGTGCCAGCGGGGGAGGACTAGCGGGAGGTGGATCCTACAATGAGCAGTTCTTC. It codes for CASGGGLAGGGSYNEQFF. The chain uses TRBV2 and TRBJ2-1; 14 nucleotides align to TRBD2. The CDR3 spans 18 residues. Unmatched junction bases numbered 10, after V lost 8 bases and J lost 1 base. Germline values: CDR1 SNHLY, CDR2 FYNNEI.

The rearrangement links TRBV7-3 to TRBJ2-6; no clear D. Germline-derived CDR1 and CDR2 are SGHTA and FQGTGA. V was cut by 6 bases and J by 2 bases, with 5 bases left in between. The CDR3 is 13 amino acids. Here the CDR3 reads CASRIAGANVLTF. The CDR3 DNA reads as TGTGCCAGCAGAATCGCTGGGGCCAACGTCCTGACTTTC.

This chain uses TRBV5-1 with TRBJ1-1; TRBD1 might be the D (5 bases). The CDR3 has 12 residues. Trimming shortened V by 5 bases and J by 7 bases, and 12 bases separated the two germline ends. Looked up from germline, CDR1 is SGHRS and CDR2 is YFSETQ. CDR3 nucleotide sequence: TGCGCCAGCAGATGGGGGACCTTTGAAGCTTTCTTT. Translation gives CASRWGTFEAFF.

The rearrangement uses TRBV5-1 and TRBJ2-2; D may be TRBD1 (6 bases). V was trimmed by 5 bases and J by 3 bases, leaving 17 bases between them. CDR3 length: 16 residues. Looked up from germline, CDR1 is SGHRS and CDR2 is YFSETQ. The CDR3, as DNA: TGCGCCAGCAGAGCCGACAGGTCGGTTGACACCGGGGAGCTGTTTTTT. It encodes CASRADRSVDTGELFF.

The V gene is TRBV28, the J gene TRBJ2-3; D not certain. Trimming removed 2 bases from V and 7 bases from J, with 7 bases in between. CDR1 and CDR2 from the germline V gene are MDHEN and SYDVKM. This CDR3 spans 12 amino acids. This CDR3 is CASSLRSNTQYF. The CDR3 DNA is TGTGCCAGCAGTTTACGGTCCAATACGCAGTATTTT.

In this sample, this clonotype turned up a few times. The CDR3 nucleotides read TGCAGTGCCGGGGGAAAGGACAGGGGAGGGTATGGCTACACCTTC. Its translation: CSAGGKDRGGYGYTF. The chain carries TRBV29-1 and TRBJ1-2; 9 bases are a match to TRBD1. This CDR3 spans 15 amino acids. Germline loops: CDR1 SQVTM, CDR2 ANQGSEA.

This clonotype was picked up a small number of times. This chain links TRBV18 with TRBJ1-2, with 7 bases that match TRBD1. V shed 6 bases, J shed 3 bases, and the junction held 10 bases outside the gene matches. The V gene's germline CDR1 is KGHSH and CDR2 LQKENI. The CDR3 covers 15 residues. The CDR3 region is CASSSTGTVDYGYTF. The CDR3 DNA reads TGTGCCAGCTCGTCAACCGGGACAGTTGACTATGGCTACACCTTC.

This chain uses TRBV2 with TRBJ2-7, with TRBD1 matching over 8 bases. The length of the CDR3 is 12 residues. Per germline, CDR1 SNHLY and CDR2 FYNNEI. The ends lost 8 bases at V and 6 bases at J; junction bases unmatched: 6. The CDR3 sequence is CASRRGQGEQYF. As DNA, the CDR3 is TGTGCCAGCCGCAGGGGGCAGGGCGAGCAGTACTTC.

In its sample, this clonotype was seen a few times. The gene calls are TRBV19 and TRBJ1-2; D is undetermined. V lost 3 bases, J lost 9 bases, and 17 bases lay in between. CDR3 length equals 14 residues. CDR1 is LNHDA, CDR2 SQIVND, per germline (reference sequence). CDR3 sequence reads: CASSIKGSISSYTF. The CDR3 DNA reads TGTGCCAGTAGTATTAAGGGCTCGATTTCGAGCTACACCTTC.

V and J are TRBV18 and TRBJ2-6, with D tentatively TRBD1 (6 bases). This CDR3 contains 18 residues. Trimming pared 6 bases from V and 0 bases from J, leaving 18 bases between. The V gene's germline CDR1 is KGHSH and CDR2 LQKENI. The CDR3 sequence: CASSPWGHSSSGANVLTF. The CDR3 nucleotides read TGTGCCAGCTCCCCTTGGGGACACTCTAGCTCTGGGGCCAACGTCCTGACTTTC.

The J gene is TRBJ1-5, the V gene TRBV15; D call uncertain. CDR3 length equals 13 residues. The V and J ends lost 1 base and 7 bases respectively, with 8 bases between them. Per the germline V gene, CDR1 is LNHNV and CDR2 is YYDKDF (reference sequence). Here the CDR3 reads CATSRARVQPQHF. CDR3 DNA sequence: TGTGCCACCAGCAGAGCCCGGGTACAGCCCCAGCATTTT.

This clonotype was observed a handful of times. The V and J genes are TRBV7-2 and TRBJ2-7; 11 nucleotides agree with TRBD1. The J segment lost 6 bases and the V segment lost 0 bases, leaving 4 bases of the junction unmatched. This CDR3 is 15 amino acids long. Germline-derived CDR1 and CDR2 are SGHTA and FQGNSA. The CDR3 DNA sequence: TGTGCCAGCAGCTTAGCGCCGGGACAGGGGGGCGAGCAGTACTTC. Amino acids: CASSLAPGQGGEQYF.

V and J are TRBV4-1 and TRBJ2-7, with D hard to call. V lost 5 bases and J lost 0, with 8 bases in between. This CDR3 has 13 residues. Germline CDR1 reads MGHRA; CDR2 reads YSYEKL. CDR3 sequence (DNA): TGCGCCAGCAGCGACACCAACTCCTACGAGCAGTACTTC. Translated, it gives CASSDTNSYEQYF.